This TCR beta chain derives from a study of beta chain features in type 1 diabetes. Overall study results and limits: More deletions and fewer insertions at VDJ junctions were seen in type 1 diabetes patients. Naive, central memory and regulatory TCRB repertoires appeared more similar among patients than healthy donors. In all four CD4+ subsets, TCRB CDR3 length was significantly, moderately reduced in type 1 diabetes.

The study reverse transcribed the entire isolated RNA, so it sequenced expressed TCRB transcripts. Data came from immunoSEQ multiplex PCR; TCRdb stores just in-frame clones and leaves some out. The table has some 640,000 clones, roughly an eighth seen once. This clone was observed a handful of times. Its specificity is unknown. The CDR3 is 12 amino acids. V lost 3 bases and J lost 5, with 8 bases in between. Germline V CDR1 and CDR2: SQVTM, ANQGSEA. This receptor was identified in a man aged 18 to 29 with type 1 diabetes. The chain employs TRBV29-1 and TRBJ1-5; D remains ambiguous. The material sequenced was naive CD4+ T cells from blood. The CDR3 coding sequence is TGCAGCGTTGACAGCGGAGATCAGCCCCAGCATTTT. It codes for CSVDSGDQPQHF. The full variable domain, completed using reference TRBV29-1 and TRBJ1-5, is SAVISQKPSRDICQRGTSLTIQCQVDSQVTMMFWYRQQPGQSLTLIATANQGSEATYESGFVIDKFPISRPNLTFSTLTVSNMSPEDSSIYLCSVDSGDQPQHFGDGTRLSIL.